Sequencing of this TCR beta chain was carried out in a study of T cells expressing NK-cell markers. Germline V lookup: CDR1 MGHRA, CDR2 YSYEKL. The CDR3 spans 13 residues. With the 5' RACE reads reprocessed, TCRdb shows one record per CDR3 protein and no DNA. This repertoire includes some 150,000 distinct CDR3 sequences. The chain couples TRBV4-1 to TRBJ2-7. The source material was blood T cells: a sorted CD56 or NKG2C T cell subset, CD4+ or CD8+ T cells, or bulk PBMC T cells (not recorded which). This TCR was recovered from a man between 18 and 29 years old in good health. The CDR3 is CASSPPSSYEQYF.